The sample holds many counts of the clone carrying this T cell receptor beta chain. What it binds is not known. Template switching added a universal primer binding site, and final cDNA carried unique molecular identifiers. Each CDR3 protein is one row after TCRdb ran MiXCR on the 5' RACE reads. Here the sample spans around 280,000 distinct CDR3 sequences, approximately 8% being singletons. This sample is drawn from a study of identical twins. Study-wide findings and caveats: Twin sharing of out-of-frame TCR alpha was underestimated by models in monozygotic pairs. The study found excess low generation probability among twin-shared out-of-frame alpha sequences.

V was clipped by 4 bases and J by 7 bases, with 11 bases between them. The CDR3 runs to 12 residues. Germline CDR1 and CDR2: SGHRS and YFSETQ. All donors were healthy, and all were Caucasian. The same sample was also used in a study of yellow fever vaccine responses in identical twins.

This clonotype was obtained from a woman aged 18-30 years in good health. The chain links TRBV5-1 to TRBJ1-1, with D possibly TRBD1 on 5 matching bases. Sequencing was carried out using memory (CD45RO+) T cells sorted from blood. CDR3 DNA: TGCGCCAGCAGCCCACGTAGGGGTGAAGCTTTCTTT. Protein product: CASSPRRGEAFF.